The 4 T cell receptor beta chains reported below all come from one sample, sequenced in a study of T-cell memory formation after mild COVID-19. One entry per CDR3 protein, called by TCRdb with MiXCR from the 5' RACE reads. Of a few hundred thousand distinct CDR3 sequences listed, less than 20% are singletons. What was sequenced was PBMCs or a T cell subset sorted from them (not recorded which). Source of these receptors: a man aged 18 to 35 who had mild COVID-19 (a few samples of this study predate the infection). Cell type and time point are not known.

This clonotype was detected ten times or more. CDR3 in amino acids: CASSPRTGTIQYF. The CDR3 DNA sequence: TGTGCCAGCAGCCCCAGGACAGGCACGATTCAGTACTTC. The chain uses TRBV7-2 and TRBJ2-4, with 7 bases fitting TRBD1. V lost 5 bases to trimming and J lost 10 bases; unmatched junction nucleotides: 8. The germline gives CDR1 SGHTA, CDR2 FQGNSA. This CDR3 contains 13 residues.

This clonotype turned up a few times. The chain combines TRBV4-1 with TRBJ1-5, with 8 bases matching TRBD1. J gave up 0 bases and V 4 bases, and 8 bases lay outside the gene matches. In germline, CDR1 is MGHRA, CDR2 YSYEKL. The CDR3 is made up of 17 amino acids. The CDR3 loop is CASSLDRAVYSNQPQHF. The CDR3 nucleotides are TGCGCCAGCAGCCTGGACAGGGCCGTATATAGCAATCAGCCCCAGCATTTT.

This clonotype came up a few times. The chain couples TRBV5-1 to TRBJ1-2; possibly TRBD1 for D (5 bases). This CDR3 has 13 amino acids. Germline V gives CDR1 SGHRS, CDR2 YFSETQ. With 1 base removed from V and 5 bases from J, the gap between germline ends came to 9 bases. This CDR3 is CASSLPGEYGYTF. The DNA for the CDR3 is TGCGCCAGCAGCTTGCCGGGGGAGTATGGCTACACCTTC.

This clonotype was seen more than once but under ten times. The rearrangement joins TRBV5-1 to TRBJ2-7; 8 bases are a match to TRBD2. Germline lookup yields CDR1 SGHRS and CDR2 YFSETQ. With 3 bases clipped from V and 2 bases from J, the junction kept 7 bases outside the gene matches. The CDR3 has 15 amino acids. This CDR3 is CASSYRPGGAYEQYF. The CDR3 DNA reads as TGCGCCAGCAGCTATAGACCCGGGGGGGCCTACGAGCAGTACTTC. Full variable domain (outside the CDR3, taken from reference TRBV5-1 and TRBJ2-7): KAGVTQTPRYLIKTRGQQVTLSCSPISGHRSVSWYQQTPGQGLQFLFEYFSETQRNKGNFPGRFSGRQFSNSRSEMNVSTLELGDSALYLCASSYRPGGAYEQYFGPGTRLTVT.